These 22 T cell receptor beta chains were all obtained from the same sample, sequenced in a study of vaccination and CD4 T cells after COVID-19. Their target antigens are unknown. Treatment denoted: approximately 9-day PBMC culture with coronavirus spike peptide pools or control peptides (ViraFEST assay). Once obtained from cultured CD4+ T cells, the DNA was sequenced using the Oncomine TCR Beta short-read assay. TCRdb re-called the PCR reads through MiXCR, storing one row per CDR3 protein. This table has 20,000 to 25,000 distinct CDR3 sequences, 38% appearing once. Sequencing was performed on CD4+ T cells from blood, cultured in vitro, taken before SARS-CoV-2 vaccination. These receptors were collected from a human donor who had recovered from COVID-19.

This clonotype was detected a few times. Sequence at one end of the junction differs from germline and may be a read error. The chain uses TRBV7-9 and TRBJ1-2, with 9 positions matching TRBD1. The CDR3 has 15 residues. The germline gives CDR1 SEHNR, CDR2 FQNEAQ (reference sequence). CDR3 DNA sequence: TGTGCCAGCAGCTTAGCGAAGGACAGGGGAGATGGCAACACCTTC. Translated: CASSLAKDRGDGNTF.

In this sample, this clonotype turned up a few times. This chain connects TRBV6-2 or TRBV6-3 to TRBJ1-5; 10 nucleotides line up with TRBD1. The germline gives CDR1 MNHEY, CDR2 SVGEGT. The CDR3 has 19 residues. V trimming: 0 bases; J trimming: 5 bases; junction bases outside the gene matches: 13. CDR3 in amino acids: CASSYSTGTGDRRYQPQHF. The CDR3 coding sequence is TGTGCCAGCAGTTACTCGACGGGGACAGGGGATAGAAGGTATCAGCCCCAGCATTTT.

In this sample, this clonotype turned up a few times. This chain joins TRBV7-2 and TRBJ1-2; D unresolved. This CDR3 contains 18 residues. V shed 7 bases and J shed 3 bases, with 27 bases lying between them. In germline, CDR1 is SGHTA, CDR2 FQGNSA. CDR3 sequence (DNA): TGTGCCAGCACCTTCCCCCCTATACTGTTGGGGAGACACTATGGCTACACCTTC. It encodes CASTFPPILLGRHYGYTF.

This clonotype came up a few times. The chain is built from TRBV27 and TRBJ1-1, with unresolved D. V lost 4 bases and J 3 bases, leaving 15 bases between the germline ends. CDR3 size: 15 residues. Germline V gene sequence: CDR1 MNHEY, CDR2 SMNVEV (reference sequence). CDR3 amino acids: CASSSPLKGDTEAFF. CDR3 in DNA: TGTGCCAGCAGTTCCCCCCTTAAGGGAGACACTGAAGCTTTCTTT.

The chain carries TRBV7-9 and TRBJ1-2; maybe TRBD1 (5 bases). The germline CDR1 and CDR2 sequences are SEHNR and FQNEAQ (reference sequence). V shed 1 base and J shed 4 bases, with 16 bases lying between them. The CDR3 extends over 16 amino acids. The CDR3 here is CASSLVTGLAGYGYTF. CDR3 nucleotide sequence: TGTGCCAGCAGCTTAGTTACAGGTCTGGCGGGCTATGGCTACACCTTC.

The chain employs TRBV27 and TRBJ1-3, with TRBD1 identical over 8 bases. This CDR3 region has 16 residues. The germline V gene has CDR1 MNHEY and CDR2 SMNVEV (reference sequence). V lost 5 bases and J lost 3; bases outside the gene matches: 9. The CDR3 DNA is TGTGCCAGCAGTACCCTCGGACAGGGAGGTGGAAACACCATATATTTT. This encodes CASSTLGQGGGNTIYF.

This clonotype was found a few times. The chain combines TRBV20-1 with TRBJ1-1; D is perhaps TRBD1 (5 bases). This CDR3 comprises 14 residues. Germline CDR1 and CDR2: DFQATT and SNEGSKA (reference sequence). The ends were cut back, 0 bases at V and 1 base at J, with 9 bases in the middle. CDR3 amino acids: CSAREAGPNTEAFF. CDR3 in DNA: TGCAGTGCTAGAGAGGCAGGGCCGAACACTGAAGCTTTCTTT.

The CDR3 spells CASNKGQYNEQFF. The CDR3 region has the DNA TGTGCCAGCAATAAAGGACAGTACAATGAGCAGTTCTTC. The chain recombines TRBV6-2 or TRBV6-3 with TRBJ2-1; D is possibly TRBD1 (6 bases). CDR1 and CDR2 (germline): MNHEY, SVGEGT. This CDR3 has 13 residues. V lost 7 bases, J lost 4 bases, and 11 bases lay in between.

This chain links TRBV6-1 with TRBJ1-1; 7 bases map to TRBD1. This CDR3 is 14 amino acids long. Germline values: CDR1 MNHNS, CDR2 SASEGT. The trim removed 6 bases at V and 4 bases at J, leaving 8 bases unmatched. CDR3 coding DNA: TGTGCCAGCAGGGCTACAGGGGCGGGCACTGAAGCTTTCTTT. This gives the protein CASRATGAGTEAFF.

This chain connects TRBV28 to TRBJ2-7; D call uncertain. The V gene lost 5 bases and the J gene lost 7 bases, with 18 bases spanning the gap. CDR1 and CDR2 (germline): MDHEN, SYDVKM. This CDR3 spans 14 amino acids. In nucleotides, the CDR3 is TGTGCCAGCAGTCGAACTGACCGACGTTCGGAGCAGTACTTC. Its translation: CASSRTDRRSEQYF. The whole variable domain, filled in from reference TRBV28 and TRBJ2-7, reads DVKVTQSSRYLVKRTGEKVFLECVQDMDHENMFWYRQDPGLGLRLIYFSYDVKMKEKGDIPEGYSVSREKKERFSLILESASTNQTSMYLCASSRTDRRSEQYFGPGTRLTVT.

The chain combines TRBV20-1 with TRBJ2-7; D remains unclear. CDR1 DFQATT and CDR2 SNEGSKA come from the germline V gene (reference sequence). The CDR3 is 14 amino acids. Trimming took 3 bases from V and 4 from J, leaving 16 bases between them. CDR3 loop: CSARAEKLPYEQYF. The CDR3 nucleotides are TGCAGTGCTAGGGCGGAGAAGCTACCTTACGAGCAGTACTTC.

The CDR3 DNA sequence: TGTGCCAGTGTGTACAGGGGCGGCAATCAGCCCCAGCATTTT. Protein product: CASVYRGGNQPQHF. The chain links TRBV19 to TRBJ1-5; 7 bases are shared with TRBD1. The V and J ends lost 8 bases and 2 bases, in that order; junction bases with no gene match: 6. The CDR3 totals 14 residues. Germline V lookup: CDR1 LNHDA, CDR2 SQIVND (reference sequence).

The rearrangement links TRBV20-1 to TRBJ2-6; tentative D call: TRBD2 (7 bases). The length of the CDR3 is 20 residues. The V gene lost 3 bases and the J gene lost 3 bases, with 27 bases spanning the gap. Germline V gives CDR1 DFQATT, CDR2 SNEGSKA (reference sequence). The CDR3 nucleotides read TGCAGTGCTAGGACATTAAGGGGGGGACTCGCTCTATATGGGGCCAACGTCCTGACTTTC. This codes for CSARTLRGGLALYGANVLTF.

The CDR3 bases are TGTGCCAGCAGCTATAGCGAGGAGACCCAGTACTTC. Encoded protein: CASSYSEETQYF. The chain recombines TRBV7-8 with TRBJ2-5; perhaps TRBD2 as D (5 bases). The CDR3 consists of 12 residues. Trimming shortened V by 4 bases and J by 5 bases, and 8 bases separated the two germline ends. Germline V gene sequence: CDR1 SGHVS, CDR2 FQNEAQ.

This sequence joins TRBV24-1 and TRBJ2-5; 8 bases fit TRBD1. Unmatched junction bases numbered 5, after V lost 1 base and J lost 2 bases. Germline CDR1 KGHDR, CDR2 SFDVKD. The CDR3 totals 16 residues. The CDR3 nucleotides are TGTGCCACCAGTGATTTCTCCCGGACAGGGCAAGAGACCCAGTACTTC. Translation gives CATSDFSRTGQETQYF.

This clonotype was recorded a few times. The CDR3 nucleotides are TGTGCCACCAGCAGAGATCTTGGAGACGGAGATACGCAGTATTTT. Translating gives CATSRDLGDGDTQYF. This chain links TRBV15 with TRBJ2-3; the D is unclear. Germline V CDR1 and CDR2: LNHNV, YYDKDF (reference sequence). V gave up 0 bases and J gave up 5 bases, with 12 bases separating them. The CDR3 covers 15 residues.

The CDR3 protein is CASSLVQGADGYTF. The CDR3 DNA reads TGCGCCAGCAGCTTGGTGCAGGGGGCGGATGGCTACACCTTC. The chain recombines TRBV5-1 with TRBJ1-2, with TRBD1 matching 8 bases. The junction had 4 bases not matched to a gene; V was cut back by 0 bases and J by 6 bases. Germline CDR1 SGHRS, CDR2 YFSETQ. The CDR3 has 14 amino acids.

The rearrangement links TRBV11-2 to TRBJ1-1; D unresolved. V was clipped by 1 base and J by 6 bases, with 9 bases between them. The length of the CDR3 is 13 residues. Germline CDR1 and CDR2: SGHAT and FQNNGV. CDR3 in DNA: TGTGCCAGCAGCTTAGGGCAGACCGCTGAAGCTTTCTTT. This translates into CASSLGQTAEAFF.

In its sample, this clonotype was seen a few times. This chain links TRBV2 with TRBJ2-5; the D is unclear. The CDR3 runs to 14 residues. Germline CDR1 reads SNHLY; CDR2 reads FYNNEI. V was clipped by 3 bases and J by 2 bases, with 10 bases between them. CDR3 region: CASSELVGQETQYF. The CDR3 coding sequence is TGTGCCAGCAGTGAGCTAGTCGGTCAAGAGACCCAGTACTTC. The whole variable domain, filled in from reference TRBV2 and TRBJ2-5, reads EPEVTQTPSHQVTQMGQEVILRCVPISNHLYFYWYRQILGQKVEFLVSFYNNEISEKSEIFDDQFSVERPDGSNFTLKIRSTKLEDSAMYFCASSELVGQETQYFGPGTRLLVL.

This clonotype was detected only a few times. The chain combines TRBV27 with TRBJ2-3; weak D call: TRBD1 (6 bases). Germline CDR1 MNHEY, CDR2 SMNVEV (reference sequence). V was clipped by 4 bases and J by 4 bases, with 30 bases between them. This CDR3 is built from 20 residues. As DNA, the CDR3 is TGTGCCAGCAGTTCCCTGGGCCAGCAGTTTCTGGCAGGGGCGGCAGATACGCAGTATTTT. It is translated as CASSSLGQQFLAGAADTQYF.

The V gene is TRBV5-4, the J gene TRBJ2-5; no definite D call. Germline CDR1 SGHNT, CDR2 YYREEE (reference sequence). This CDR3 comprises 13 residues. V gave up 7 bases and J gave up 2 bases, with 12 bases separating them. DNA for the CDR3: TGTGCCAGCGCCCTGGGCCAACAAGAGACCCAGTACTTC. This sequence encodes CASALGQQETQYF.

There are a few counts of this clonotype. This chain's CDR3 is CASSYSSGGGRETQYF. In DNA form, the CDR3 reads TGTGCCAGCAGTTACTCGTCGGGCGGGGGACGAGAGACCCAGTACTTC. V and J are TRBV6-5 and TRBJ2-5, with TRBD2 matching over 7 bases. Looked up from germline, CDR1 is MNHEY and CDR2 is SVGAGI. V shed 0 bases, J shed 4 bases, and the junction held 8 bases outside the gene matches. CDR3 length: 16 amino acids.